One T cell receptor beta chain is described in this entry. The data were taken from a study of blood T cell repertoires in COVID-19. At the level of the study: The United States, Italy and Spain were the sources of the acute and convalescent COVID-19 samples. The analysed material was cDNA or gDNA that came from T cells, B-cell-depleted T cells, or PBMCs.

Per the study methods: Amplification from reference gene primers served as the basis for estimated nucleated cell counts. Repertoires were generated with immunoSEQ multiplex PCR, while TCRdb's copy carries only in-frame clones and drops some. Clone size and the V and J calls come from that table; the DNA yielded D and trimming. The sample has hundreds of thousands of clones; 83% are singletons. Trimming removed 3 bases from V and 8 bases from J, with 10 bases in between. The CDR3 spans 12 residues. The germline gives CDR1 MNHNS, CDR2 SASEGT. The rearrangement joins TRBV6-1 to TRBJ1-2, with D unclear. The material sequenced was peripheral blood. The receptor was derived from a woman aged 45-59 years who had recovered from COVID-19. As DNA, the CDR3 is TGTGCCAGCAGTGAGACGGGTAGAGGCTACACCTTC. It encodes CASSETGRGYTF.